This T cell receptor beta chain comes out of a study of CD8+ T cells in alopecia areata. Sequencing relied on a cDNA template that was reverse transcribed from extracted RNA. The method was immunoSEQ multiplex PCR; TCRdb's version includes in-frame clones alone and lacks a portion of them. The table has roughly 6,000 clones, around 65% seen once. V was trimmed by 1 base and J by 2 bases, leaving 12 bases between them. In germline, CDR1 is MGHRA, CDR2 YSYEKL. This CDR3 is built from 16 residues. This clone was observed a handful of times. Treatment noted: oral pan-JAK inhibitor, 5-10 mg twice daily. Peripheral blood and lesional scalp punch biopsies came from alopecia areata patients.

The chain uses TRBV4-1 and TRBJ2-1; D not resolved. The TCR was taken from a human donor with alopecia areata. The sample here was skin, taken at week 34, from a patient treated with tofacitinib. The CDR3 loop reads CASSQVNLVAYNEQFF. The DNA for the CDR3 is TGCGCCAGCAGCCAAGTAAACCTAGTGGCCTACAATGAGCAGTTCTTC.